A single sample gave rise to the 19 T cell receptor beta chains below, sequenced in a study of cytotoxic CD8 clonotypes in ibrutinib-treated CLL. Sequenced by immunoSEQ multiplex PCR; TCRdb stores in-frame clones only, minus some. The sample has 270,000 or so clones, roughly three quarters seen once. The starting material was PBMCs, obtained at disease progression, from a patient treated with ibrutinib. The source is a human donor with chronic lymphocytic leukemia.

This clone has only one observation. The rearrangement links TRBV6-6 to TRBJ2-7, with TRBD2 matching 8 bases. Germline CDR1 is MNHNY and CDR2 is SVGAGI (reference sequence). V trimming: 3 bases; J trimming: 13 bases; junction bases outside the gene matches: 14. CDR3 length: 14 residues. The CDR3 spells CASSYVGSSGSRYF. For the CDR3, the DNA is TGTGCCAGCAGTTATGTTGGCTCGAGCGGGAGTCGATACTTC.

The chain combines TRBV29-1 with TRBJ1-5; the D gene is possibly TRBD1 (5 bases). V was pared by 5 bases and J by 0 bases, with 14 bases between. Germline values: CDR1 SQVTM, CDR2 ANQGSEA. The CDR3 is made up of 15 amino acids. The CDR3 loop reads CSVSLGGVSNQPQHF. The CDR3, as DNA: TGCAGCGTTTCTCTCGGAGGGGTTAGCAATCAGCCCCAGCATTTT. The full variable domain, in which reference TRBV29-1 and TRBJ1-5 provide the parts outside the CDR3, is SAVISQKPSRDICQRGTSLTIQCQVDSQVTMMFWYRQQPGQSLTLIATANQGSEATYESGFVIDKFPISRPNLTFSTLTVSNMSPEDSSIYLCSVSLGGVSNQPQHFGDGTRLSIL.

The V call is TRBV2, the J call TRBJ2-5; no definite D call. CDR1 SNHLY and CDR2 FYNNEI come from the germline V gene. This CDR3 contains 11 residues. V lost 6 bases to trimming and J lost 3 bases, with 5 bases between them. The CDR3 reads CASSQEETQYF. CDR3 nucleotides: TGTGCCAGCAGCCAAGAAGAGACCCAGTACTTC.

In this sample, this clone turned up a few times. The chain carries TRBV27 and TRBJ1-3; 7 bases agree with TRBD1. CDR1 MNHEY and CDR2 SMNVEV come from the germline V gene (reference sequence). This CDR3 comprises 12 residues. V lost 8 bases, J lost 11 bases, and 9 bases stayed unmatched. The CDR3 DNA reads TGTGCCAGCGGAATCAGGGGGGGCCCCATATATTTT. Encoded protein: CASGIRGGPIYF.

This chain joins TRBV7-8 and TRBJ2-7, with TRBD1 as a possible D gene (6 bases). Trimming stripped 0 bases from V and 3 bases from J, with 9 bases between. This CDR3 has 14 residues. Per germline, CDR1 SGHVS and CDR2 FQNEAQ. In nucleotides, the CDR3 is TGTGCCAGCAGCTTAGCTCAGGGGAACTACGAGCAGTACTTC. It encodes CASSLAQGNYEQYF.

The gene calls are TRBV19 and TRBJ2-2; 8 nucleotides align to TRBD1. The CDR3 is 13 residues long. The germline V gene encodes CDR1 LNHDA and CDR2 SQIVND (reference sequence). V gave up 6 bases and J gave up 3 bases; unmatched junction bases: 0. The CDR3 protein is CASRDRDTGELFF. In DNA form, the CDR3 reads TGTGCCAGTAGGGACAGGGACACCGGGGAGCTGTTTTTT.

V gene TRBV18 combines with J gene TRBJ2-7; D is ambiguous. CDR1 is KGHSH, CDR2 LQKENI, per germline. The CDR3 spans 15 residues. The germline V and J ends were trimmed by 3 bases and 6 bases, with 18 bases remaining between them. CDR3: CASSPYQSEMGEQYF. CDR3 bases: TGTGCCAGCTCACCCTACCAATCCGAAATGGGCGAGCAGTACTTC.

This clone was seen a single time. This chain uses TRBV2 with TRBJ1-5; D call uncertain. V was pared by 2 bases and J by 1 base, with 6 bases between. The CDR3 contains 14 residues. The germline V gene has CDR1 SNHLY and CDR2 FYNNEI. DNA of the CDR3: TGTGCCAGCAGTGAACTGAACAGCAATCAGCCCCAGCATTTT. Its translation: CASSELNSNQPQHF.

CDR3 DNA: TGTGCCAGCAGCGGCGGTTTGGGGGGCTGGTACGAGCAGTACTTC. It is translated as CASSGGLGGWYEQYF. V gene TRBV9 combines with J gene TRBJ2-7; D possibly uses TRBD1 or TRBD2 (6 bases each). The length of the CDR3 is 15 residues. The V gene's germline CDR1 is SGDLS and CDR2 YYNGEE. V was shortened by 3 bases and J by 4 bases, with 17 bases between the two germline ends.

Only one count was recorded for this clone. The chain joins TRBV7-6 to TRBJ2-5, with 7 bases identical to TRBD1. The ends lost 1 base at V and 5 bases at J; junction bases unmatched: 4. Germline V gives CDR1 SGHVS, CDR2 FNYEAQ. There are 14 residues in the CDR3. The CDR3 DNA sequence: TGTGCCAGCAGCTTAGGAGGGGGCGGGGAGACCCAGTACTTC. This sequence encodes CASSLGGGGETQYF.

The genes are TRBV7-6 and TRBJ1-1; D is possibly TRBD1 (5 bases). Trimming left V 5 bases short and J 7 bases short, with 11 bases between. Germline V gene sequence: CDR1 SGHVS, CDR2 FNYEAQ. The CDR3 consists of 12 residues. CDR3 region: CASSNQGREAFF. In nucleotides, the CDR3 is TGTGCCAGCAGCAACCAGGGTCGTGAAGCTTTCTTT.

The rearrangement uses TRBV20-1 and TRBJ2-5; no reliable D call. CDR1 and CDR2 from the germline V gene are DFQATT and SNEGSKA (reference sequence). This CDR3 has 11 residues. V was clipped by 3 bases and J by 5 bases, with 7 bases between them. The CDR3 protein is CSARGKETQYF. CDR3 DNA: TGCAGTGCTAGGGGGAAGGAGACCCAGTACTTC.

The chain employs TRBV9 and TRBJ1-2, with D perhaps TRBD1 (5 bases). The CDR3 length is 14 residues. The germline CDR1 and CDR2 sequences are SGDLS and YYNGEE. Trimming removed 6 bases at V and 2 bases at J, with 14 bases between. This chain's CDR3 is CASTPRGANYGYTF. The CDR3 bases are TGTGCCAGCACCCCTAGGGGAGCGAACTATGGCTACACCTTC.

The chain combines TRBV6-5 with TRBJ2-5; D ambiguous. Deletions cut 7 bases from V and 1 base from J, with 13 bases between. Looked up from germline, CDR1 is MNHEY and CDR2 is SVGAGI. The CDR3 runs to 14 residues. The DNA of the CDR3 is TGTGCCAGCACCTACAGCAGGCTCCAAGAGACCCAGTACTTC. Its translation: CASTYSRLQETQYF.

This chain joins TRBV29-1 and TRBJ2-7; TRBD1 agrees at 8 bases. The V and J ends lost 7 bases and 7 bases, in that order; junction bases with no gene match: 9. Germline-derived CDR1 and CDR2 are SQVTM and ANQGSEA. The CDR3 totals 12 residues. CDR3 loop: CSALQGAREQYF. The DNA of the CDR3 is TGCAGCGCGTTGCAGGGGGCACGTGAGCAGTACTTC.

The V call is TRBV19, the J call TRBJ2-6; 7 bases match TRBD2. The CDR3 is 16 residues long. After removal of 5 bases from V and 5 bases from J, the junction contained 9 bases not matched to a gene. Per the germline V gene, CDR1 is LNHDA and CDR2 is SQIVND (reference sequence). CDR3 in DNA: TGTGCCAGTAGTCGACGACGGGGGGTCCGGGCCAACGTCCTGACTTTC. Translating it yields CASSRRRGVRANVLTF.

J is TRBJ2-1 and V is TRBV5-4; the D is unclear. The V gene's germline CDR1 is SGHNT and CDR2 YYREEE (reference sequence). This CDR3 contains 15 residues. Between the trimmed V and J ends, which lost 4 bases and 1 base, there was a span of 12 bases. The CDR3 DNA reads as TGTGCCAGCAGCCGCGGCCTTCGGTCCTACAATGAGCAGTTCTTC. Its protein product is CASSRGLRSYNEQFF. The variable domain in full, completed from reference TRBV5-4 and TRBJ2-1, reads ETGVTQSPTHLIKTRGQQVTLRCSSQSGHNTVSWYQQALGQGPQFIFQYYREEENGRGNFPPRFSGLQFPNYSSELNVNALELDDSALYLCASSRGLRSYNEQFFGPGTRLTVL.

The chain joins TRBV11-2 to TRBJ2-7; 9 bases map to TRBD1. This CDR3 region has 16 residues. The V gene end was trimmed by 4 bases and the J gene end by 2 bases; junction bases not matched to a gene: 9. Per the germline V gene, CDR1 is SGHAT and CDR2 is FQNNGV. Here the CDR3 reads CASSSTGGPRAYEQYF. CDR3 nucleotide sequence: TGTGCCAGCAGCTCAACAGGGGGCCCGAGAGCCTACGAGCAGTACTTC. Using reference TRBV11-2 and TRBJ2-7 for the parts outside the CDR3, the full variable domain is EAGVAQSPRYKIIEKRQSVAFWCNPISGHATLYWYQQILGQGPKLLIQFQNNGVVDDSQLPKDRFSAERLKGVDSTLKIQPAKLEDSAVYLCASSSTGGPRAYEQYFGPGTRLTVT.

The rearrangement uses TRBV5-4 and TRBJ2-3; the match to TRBD2 covers 8 bases. Germline V gene data show CDR1 as SGHNT and CDR2 as YYREEE (reference sequence). V shed 2 bases and J 1 base; nucleotides not matched to a gene: 6. This CDR3 contains 16 residues. CDR3 nucleotides: TGTGCCAGCAGCTTTAAGCGGGAGTCGCGCACAGATACGCAGTATTTT. Translation: CASSFKRESRTDTQYF.